These 19 T cell receptor beta chains were all obtained from the same sample, sequenced in a study of T cell repertoires in cytomegalovirus infection (dated by TCRdb to the late 2010s). Sequencing relied on an Illumina HiSeq 1500. Clones were called with MiXCR by TCRdb after fastp trimmed the public reads at Q25, and only in-frame beta chains were retained. Merged by CDR3 protein, the rows form single entries marked with the most common genes and DNA. Counted in this sample were about 210,000 distinct CDR3 sequences; 5% to 8.5% of them appeared once. The ten top clones hold roughly 6% of the sample. The sequenced sample was PBMCs. The receptors here all came from a human donor in good health (CMV status not recorded). Some clones in this sample may be carry-over from other donors' samples.

This clonotype was recorded many times. The chain recombines TRBV7-2 with TRBJ2-5; 7 bases fit TRBD1. Germline V gives CDR1 SGHTA, CDR2 FQGNSA. This CDR3 has 15 residues. With V trimmed by 5 bases and J by 4 bases, 10 bases remained unmatched. The CDR3 DNA is TGTGCCAGCAGCGATCCGGACAGGAGCCTAGAGACCCAGTACTTC. It specifies CASSDPDRSLETQYF.

This sequence joins TRBV9 and TRBJ2-2; possibly TRBD1 for D (5 bases). The CDR3 runs to 14 residues. Trimming removed 6 bases at V and 2 bases at J, with 11 bases between. Germline V gene data show CDR1 as SGDLS and CDR2 as YYNGEE. In nucleotides, the CDR3 is TGTGCCAGCAAGAAGGGGCAAAACACCGGGGAGCTGTTTTTT. It yields the protein CASKKGQNTGELFF.

The table lists this clonotype with a few counts. V gene TRBV3-1 combines with J gene TRBJ1-2; D perhaps matches TRBD1 (6 bases). Germline CDR1 reads LGHDT; CDR2 reads YNNKEL (reference sequence). CDR3 length: 15 amino acids. Trimming removed 4 bases at V and 3 bases at J, with 15 bases between. The CDR3 sequence is CASSPVTGVDYGYTF. CDR3 coding DNA: TGTGCCAGCAGCCCTGTGACAGGAGTTGACTATGGCTACACCTTC.

This clonotype appeared many times. The V gene is TRBV20-1, the J gene TRBJ1-5, with D maybe TRBD1 (5 bases). The CDR3 contains 17 residues. V gave up 3 bases and J gave up 3 bases, with 21 bases separating them. Germline loops: CDR1 DFQATT, CDR2 SNEGSKA (reference sequence). CDR3 protein: CSARPLREGVVNQPQHF. In nucleotides, the CDR3 is TGCAGTGCTAGGCCCCTGAGGGAAGGGGTAGTCAATCAGCCCCAGCATTTT.

This clonotype is labeled as medium-sized (0.01 to 0.1%). For the CDR3, the DNA is TGTGCCAGCAGCTTAGACAGTCTACTAAACATTCAGTACTTC. Protein sequence: CASSLDSLLNIQYF. The chain is built from TRBV7-2 and TRBJ2-4; D gene uncertain. Germline CDR1 is SGHTA and CDR2 is FQGNSA. Trimming cost V 1 base and J 6 bases, with 10 bases left between them. The CDR3 runs to 14 residues.

This clonotype came up many times. This chain links TRBV29-1 with TRBJ1-1; 8 positions match TRBD1. The CDR3 is made up of 14 amino acids. Unmatched junction bases numbered 4, after V lost 3 bases and J lost 1 base. The germline V gene encodes CDR1 SQVTM and CDR2 ANQGSEA. The CDR3 protein is CSVETGERNTEAFF. The CDR3 region has the DNA TGCAGCGTTGAGACAGGGGAGCGGAACACTGAAGCTTTCTTT. Complete variable domain (other parts from reference TRBV29-1 and TRBJ1-1): SAVISQKPSRDICQRGTSLTIQCQVDSQVTMMFWYRQQPGQSLTLIATANQGSEATYESGFVIDKFPISRPNLTFSTLTVSNMSPEDSSIYLCSVETGERNTEAFFGQGTRLTVV.

The sample holds a few counts of this clonotype. V and J are TRBV5-1 and TRBJ1-2; no reliable D call. The CDR3 is made up of 13 amino acids. V shed 4 bases and J shed 0 bases, with 7 bases lying between them. From germline, CDR1 is SGHRS and CDR2 YFSETQ. The CDR3 loop reads CASSQATNYGYTF. The CDR3, as DNA: TGCGCCAGCAGCCAGGCTACTAACTATGGCTACACCTTC.

The V call is TRBV20-1, the J call TRBJ2-5; TRBD2 matches at 7 bases. Germline values: CDR1 DFQATT, CDR2 SNEGSKA (reference sequence). After removal of 2 bases from V and 2 bases from J, the junction contained 14 bases not matched to a gene. The CDR3 covers 17 residues. This CDR3 is CSARYGYGRFSQETQYF. DNA of the CDR3: TGCAGTGCTAGATATGGGTACGGGAGGTTTTCGCAAGAGACCCAGTACTTC.

Of note for this clonotype: A much larger clone differs from this one at a single base, so this may be a read error. CDR3 bases: TGCGCCATCAGCCCGCGAGGGTCAGGGGGGGCCAACGTCCTGACTTTC. It is translated as CAISPRGSGGANVLTF. This chain connects TRBV5-1 to TRBJ2-6, with D perhaps given as TRBD1 or TRBD2 (5 bases each). Germline assignment: CDR1 SGHRS and CDR2 YFSETQ. CDR3 length: 16 amino acids.

J is TRBJ2-1 and V is TRBV5-1; TRBD2 is a possible D gene (5 bases). V gave up 1 base and J gave up 10 bases, with 6 bases separating them. Germline V lookup: CDR1 SGHRS, CDR2 YFSETQ. The CDR3 extends over 11 amino acids. CDR3 sequence: CASSLSSEQFF. As DNA, the CDR3 is TGCGCCAGCAGCTTGTCTAGCGAGCAGTTCTTC.

This clonotype has just a few counts. The chain has TRBV7-9 and TRBJ1-6; D remains unclear. The germline V gene has CDR1 SEHNR and CDR2 FQNEAQ (reference sequence). Trimming stripped 1 base from V and 5 bases from J, with 15 bases between. CDR3 length: 17 residues. CDR3 DNA sequence: TGTGCCAGCAGCTTAGGATCAAGCCTCATTGATAATTCACCCCTCCACTTT. This sequence encodes CASSLGSSLIDNSPLHF.

Ten or more counts support this clonotype. The rearrangement uses TRBV7-2 and TRBJ1-2; D might be TRBD1 (6 bases). V was trimmed by 5 bases and J by 6 bases, leaving 19 bases between them. Germline V gene sequence: CDR1 SGHTA, CDR2 FQGNSA. This CDR3 is built from 15 residues. The CDR3 sequence is CASSDVPGGANGYTF. The CDR3 region has the DNA TGTGCCAGCAGCGACGTTCCTGGGGGCGCAAATGGCTACACCTTC.

The DNA of the CDR3 is TGCAGCGTTGAAGATAGAAAGTGGATTACCGATGGTGCTACAGGGAGGACTAGGGGCTACACCTTC. It yields the protein CSVEDRKWITDGATGRTRGYTF. This chain links TRBV29-1 with TRBJ1-2; possibly TRBD1 for D (6 bases). CDR1 is SQVTM and CDR2 is ANQGSEA in the germline V gene. The V end lost 0 bases, the J end lost 8 bases, and 40 bases lay between the germline ends. This CDR3 region has 22 residues.

This clonotype appeared a few times. The genes are TRBV28 and TRBJ2-1; 8 bases align to TRBD1. V was pared by 3 bases and J by 0 bases, with 16 bases of the junction left unmatched. Per germline, CDR1 MDHEN and CDR2 SYDVKM. The CDR3 has 20 residues. The CDR3 sequence is CASSFPGGRATESSYNEQFF. The CDR3, as DNA: TGTGCCAGCAGTTTCCCAGGGGGCAGGGCGACTGAAAGCTCCTACAATGAGCAGTTCTTC.

This clonotype was observed many times. This sequence joins TRBV7-2 and TRBJ1-3, with TRBD1 as a possible D gene (6 bases). CDR1 is SGHTA, CDR2 FQGNSA, per germline. The CDR3 covers 14 residues. The germline V and J ends were trimmed by 1 base and 5 bases, with 9 bases remaining between them. In DNA form, the CDR3 reads TGTGCCAGCAGCTTAGGAACAGGGAGAAACACCATATATTTT. This codes for CASSLGTGRNTIYF. Variable domain in full (rest from reference TRBV7-2 and TRBJ1-3): GAGVSQSPSNKVTEKGKDVELRCDPISGHTALYWYRQSLGQGLEFLIYFQGNSAPDKSGLPSDRFSAERTGGSVSTLTIQRTQQEDSAVYLCASSLGTGRNTIYFGEGSWLTVV.

Comments on this clonotype: This clone may be a read error of a much larger clone one base away. The chain joins TRBV11-3 to TRBJ2-7; 9 nucleotides match TRBD1. The J segment lost 10 bases and the V segment lost 5 bases, leaving 9 bases of the junction unmatched. Looked up from germline, CDR1 is SGHNT and CDR2 is YENEEA. The CDR3 totals 13 residues. CDR3 DNA sequence: TGTGCCAGCAGCGGATGGACAGGGGCCGATCAGTACTTC. Its translation is CASSGWTGADQYF. The whole variable domain, remainder taken from reference TRBV11-3 and TRBJ2-7, is EAGVVQSPRYKIIEKKQPVAFWCNPISGHNTLYWYLQNLGQGPELLIRYENEEAVDDSQLPKDRFSAERLKGVDSTLKIQPAELGDSAVYLCASSGWTGADQYFGPGTRLTVT.

This clonotype was observed many times. The J gene is TRBJ2-2, the V gene TRBV6-2 or TRBV6-3, with D possibly TRBD2 on 5 matching bases. V was pared by 0 bases and J by 7 bases, with 12 bases between. The CDR3 has 15 amino acids. The V gene's germline CDR1 is MNHEY and CDR2 SVGEGT. The CDR3 nucleotides are TGTGCCAGCAGTTACTCGGCTAGCTGGGGCGGGGAGCTGTTTTTT. It translates to CASSYSASWGGELFF.

This clonotype was seen many times. The chain is built from TRBV7-2 and TRBJ1-1; TRBD1 might be the D (6 bases). The germline V and J ends were trimmed by 6 bases and 0 bases, with 17 bases remaining between them. The CDR3 runs 16 residues. Germline values: CDR1 SGHTA, CDR2 FQGNSA. The CDR3 nucleotides read TGTGCCAGCAGTTACGGGGCCGGGACACTGAACACTGAAGCTTTCTTT. Residues: CASSYGAGTLNTEAFF. The variable domain in full, completed from reference TRBV7-2 and TRBJ1-1, reads GAGVSQSPSNKVTEKGKDVELRCDPISGHTALYWYRQSLGQGLEFLIYFQGNSAPDKSGLPSDRFSAERTGGSVSTLTIQRTQQEDSAVYLCASSYGAGTLNTEAFFGQGTRLTVV.

This clonotype was counted at least ten times. This chain links TRBV6-1 with TRBJ2-1; 10 nucleotides agree with TRBD1. CDR1 is MNHNS and CDR2 is SASEGT in the germline V gene. With V trimmed by 8 bases and J by 8 bases, 6 bases remained unmatched. The CDR3 totals 13 residues. CDR3 amino acids: CASLYGTGDEQFF. In DNA, the CDR3 is TGTGCCAGCCTCTATGGGACAGGGGATGAGCAGTTCTTC.